A selection of T cell receptor beta chains follows, all from one sample in a study of CD8+ T cells in alopecia areata. Generated by immunoSEQ multiplex PCR, the TCRdb table keeps only in-frame clones and is missing some. The data hold under 150,000 clones, with approximately 51% observed a single time. The material was CD4+ T cells sorted from blood, obtained at week 24, from a patient treated with tofacitinib. The receptors derive from a human donor with alopecia areata. Both conserved end residues are trimmed from each CDR3.

v_gene	j_gene	CDR3aa
TRBV7-9	TRBJ2-3	ASSFDSQATQY
TRBV5-6	TRBJ2-7	ASSLMSYEQY
TRBV29-1	TRBJ2-3	SVRGPSTDTQY
TRBV10-3	TRBJ2-3	AIRGGSTDTQY
TRBV6-1	TRBJ2-7	ATLPGRWLY
TRBV30	TRBJ1-1	AWSVQGTTEAF
TRBV7-2	TRBJ2-1	ASSFWLAGGNEQF
TRBV29-1	TRBJ2-5	SAKQGETQY
TRBV2	TRBJ1-1	ASSEGRGLTEAF
TRBV28	TRBJ1-2	ASRKSSSYT
TRBV9	TRBJ1-2	ASSARDSPTNYGYT
TRBV5-1	TRBJ2-1	ASSPGLSGYNEQF
TRBV27	TRBJ2-3	ASSSWGTDTQY
TRBV29-1	TRBJ2-7	SVEDHRTYEQY
TRBV30	TRBJ1-6	AWSVLLGALNSPLH
TRBV29-1	TRBJ1-1	SSGDTEAF
TRBV5-1	TRBJ2-5	ASSLVGGVETQY
TRBV19	TRBJ2-4	ASSKVWTSGGGNIQY
TRBV5-6	TRBJ2-2	ASSERVTGELF
TRBV29-1	TRBJ1-2	SVTGGRFGYT
TRBV7-2	TRBJ1-5	ASSRDSNQPQH
TRBV30	TRBJ2-3	AWSENTDTQY
TRBV2	TRBJ2-2	ASTRDGTNTGELF
TRBV30	TRBJ2-5	AWRGTLETQY
TRBV30	TRBJ1-2	AWSVLGGPNYGYT
TRBV7-2	TRBJ2-3	ASSPAGGLYVQY
TRBV30	TRBJ1-6	AWSRQGNGSPLH
TRBV5-1	TRBJ1-6	ASSQTGANSPLH
TRBV6-6	TRBJ2-7	ASVPRADTYEQY
TRBV7-9	TRBJ2-6	ASRGVGSNSGANVLT
TRBV18	TRBJ1-2	ASSLGQANYGYT
TRBV2	TRBJ2-4	ALSGPAKNIQY
TRBV7-7	TRBJ2-1	ASSLAGASGGAENEQF
TRBV30	TRBJ1-6	AWSPAGTVGSPLH
TRBV27	TRBJ2-3	ASRPPGTTKTDTQY
TRBV30	TRBJ2-5	AWSVLETQY
TRBV7-3	TRBJ2-3	ASSFGGGSTDTQY
TRBV6-1	TRBJ1-2	ASSESNPVNVMGYT
TRBV2	TRBJ2-1	ASTSFGNEQF
TRBV30	TRBJ1-1	AWRTQQGEAF
TRBV6-5	TRBJ2-5	ASSFSGPIQGTQY
TRBV2	TRBJ2-7	AISAGKVK
TRBV7-2	TRBJ2-3	ASSSGGSGADTQY
TRBV30	TRBJ2-7	AWSVPAGKPYEQY
TRBV7-2	TRBJ2-1	ASESGTGAYNEQF
TRBV7-9	TRBJ2-5	ASSPSTGSETQY
TRBV30	TRBJ1-5	AWSGSTNQPQH
TRBV29-1	TRBJ2-7	SVVGQGYEQY
TRBV6-5	TRBJ1-4	ASSYMTGVHEKLF
TRBV11-1	TRBJ2-7	ASSPSGTGLYEQY
TRBV5-1	TRBJ1-6	ASTGQDNSPLH
TRBV7-2	TRBJ2-5	ASSLVWGETQY
TRBV7-9	TRBJ2-3	ASTTSTDTQY
TRBV4-3	TRBJ2-7	ASSQLTGNTYEQY
TRBV7-8	TRBJ2-1	ASSVTILGNEQF
TRBV18	TRBJ1-1	ASSPGQAEAF
TRBV4-2	TRBJ2-1	ASSQEAERGVYNEQF
TRBV7-9	TRBJ2-7	ASSLPQTYEQY
TRBV27	TRBJ2-5	ASSGRGHLGETQY